The 25 T cell receptor beta chains below were found in one sample sequenced in a study of OX40 agonist ivuxolimab in advanced cancers. The assay was immunoSEQ multiplex PCR, and TCRdb's table has in-frame clones only and misses some. The data show around 30,000 clones, with over 85% seen just once and less than 30% held by the top ten. Sequencing was performed on CD4+ or CD8+ T cells sorted from blood, taken in a trial of the OX40 agonist ivuxolimab. These receptors were taken from an adult with an advanced solid tumor such as melanoma, head and neck, liver or kidney cancer.

This rearrangement joins TRBV11-2 to TRBJ2-3; 11 bases match TRBD2. V lost 5 bases to trimming and J lost 2 bases; unmatched junction nucleotides: 12. The germline V gene has CDR1 SGHAT and CDR2 FQNNGV. The CDR3 runs to 18 residues. As DNA, the CDR3 is TGTGCCAGCAGCACAATAGCGGGAGGGCTGTTTGACACAGATACGCAGTATTTT. This translates into CASSTIAGGLFDTDTQYF. Full variable domain (missing parts from reference TRBV11-2 and TRBJ2-3): EAGVAQSPRYKIIEKRQSVAFWCNPISGHATLYWYQQILGQGPKLLIQFQNNGVVDDSQLPKDRFSAERLKGVDSTLKIQPAKLEDSAVYLCASSTIAGGLFDTDTQYFGPGTRLTVL.

As for this clone: The junction departs from the called germline gene at one end, perhaps through a read error. The chain has TRBV6-5 and TRBJ2-3; possibly TRBD1 or TRBD2 for D (6 bases each). The CDR3 sequence is 15 residues long. Germline V gives CDR1 MNHEY, CDR2 SVGAGI. The CDR3 loop reads CASSYSGADTDTQYF. CDR3 DNA: TGTGCCAGCAGCTACTCGGGGGCCGACACAGATACGCAGTATTTT.

V gene TRBV4-2 combines with J gene TRBJ2-2; the match to TRBD2 covers 10 bases. The CDR3 consists of 16 residues. With 1 base clipped from V and 6 bases from J, the junction kept 5 bases outside the gene matches. The germline V gene has CDR1 LGHNA and CDR2 YNFKEQ. The CDR3 sequence: CASSQGLAGGSGELFF. DNA of the CDR3: TGTGCCAGCAGCCAAGGCTTAGCGGGAGGATCCGGGGAGCTGTTTTTT.

The V gene is TRBV27, the J gene TRBJ2-2, with D perhaps matching TRBD2 (7 bases). The CDR3 has 16 residues. Germline V gene data show CDR1 as MNHEY and CDR2 as SMNVEV (reference sequence). V lost 8 bases and J lost 3, with 19 bases in between. This CDR3 is CASRLLGGGDTGELFF. CDR3 sequence (DNA): TGTGCCAGCCGCCTCTTAGGGGGGGGCGACACCGGGGAGCTGTTTTTT.

The CDR3 nucleotides read TGTGCCAGCAGCGGGGCCGGGGACAGTGTTTATAACACCGGGGAGCTGTTTTTT. It translates to CASSGAGDSVYNTGELFF. The chain uses TRBV5-8 and TRBJ2-2; 7 positions match TRBD1. Trimming took 4 bases from V and 2 from J; bases not matched to a gene: 14. The CDR3 consists of 18 residues. Looked up from germline, CDR1 is SGHTS and CDR2 is YDEGEE.

This clone was seen a single time. The chain links TRBV9 to TRBJ2-1; D gene ambiguous. The germline V and J ends were trimmed by 4 bases and 2 bases, with 7 bases remaining between them. CDR3 length: 13 residues. Germline CDR1 and CDR2: SGDLS and YYNGEE. The CDR3 DNA is TGTGCCAGCAGCCCGACTCCCTACAATGAGCAGTTCTTC. Amino acid sequence: CASSPTPYNEQFF.

V and J are TRBV10-3 and TRBJ2-3, with D perhaps matching TRBD2 (6 bases). Germline-derived CDR1 and CDR2 are ENHRY and SYGVKD. The CDR3 has 14 amino acids. The V end lost 10 bases, the J end lost 0 bases, and 14 bases lay between the germline ends. Here the CDR3 reads CATIGSRSTDTQYF. The CDR3 DNA reads TGTGCCACCATCGGGAGCCGTAGCACAGATACGCAGTATTTT.

As DNA, the CDR3 is TGTGCCAGCAGCTTAGGGACGGGGCTTGCCACCGGGGAGCTGTTTTTT. Its protein is CASSLGTGLATGELFF. This chain uses TRBV7-8 with TRBJ2-2; the D call may be TRBD1 or TRBD2 (5 bases each). Germline V gene sequence: CDR1 SGHVS, CDR2 FQNEAQ. Trimming pared 1 base from V and 4 bases from J, leaving 13 bases between. The CDR3 sequence is 16 residues long.

This sequence joins TRBV27 and TRBJ1-1; TRBD1 matches 7 bases. V was pared by 6 bases and J by 6 bases, with 10 bases of the junction left unmatched. This CDR3 has 14 amino acids. From germline, CDR1 is MNHEY and CDR2 SMNVEV (reference sequence). The CDR3 loop is CASSLTGYEAEAFF. The CDR3 nucleotides read TGTGCCAGCAGCTTGACAGGGTATGAGGCTGAAGCTTTCTTT.

The chain employs TRBV28 and TRBJ2-2; D is perhaps TRBD2 (6 bases). Per germline, CDR1 MDHEN and CDR2 SYDVKM. The V end was cut by 6 bases, the J end by 4 bases, with 12 bases between. The CDR3 is 14 residues long. The CDR3 coding sequence is TGTGCCAGCAGGAATATGGAGGGCACCGGGGAGCTGTTTTTT. It codes for CASRNMEGTGELFF. The full variable domain, its missing parts supplied by reference TRBV28 and TRBJ2-2, is DVKVTQSSRYLVKRTGEKVFLECVQDMDHENMFWYRQDPGLGLRLIYFSYDVKMKEKGDIPEGYSVSREKKERFSLILESASTNQTSMYLCASRNMEGTGELFFGEGSRLTVL.

A few counts support this clone. The rearrangement uses TRBV6-5 and TRBJ1-2, with TRBD1 as a possible D gene (5 bases). This CDR3 has 14 residues. Germline lookup yields CDR1 MNHEY and CDR2 SVGAGI. V shed 6 bases and J shed 4 bases, with 15 bases lying between them. CDR3 residues: CASRILGDGYGYTF. For the CDR3, the DNA is TGTGCCAGCAGGATATTAGGGGATGGCTATGGCTACACCTTC.

The chain combines TRBV6-1 with TRBJ2-7, with D possibly matching TRBD1 (6 bases). The CDR3 extends over 13 amino acids. From germline, CDR1 is MNHNS and CDR2 SASEGT. V lost 6 bases and J lost 0, with 9 bases in between. This CDR3 is CASRTGHSYEQYF. The CDR3 region has the DNA TGTGCCAGCAGGACGGGACACTCCTACGAGCAGTACTTC.

V gene TRBV28 combines with J gene TRBJ1-5; D uncertain. Trimming shortened V by 4 bases and J by 0 bases, and 10 bases separated the two germline ends. CDR1 is MDHEN, CDR2 SYDVKM, per germline. The CDR3 loop spans 15 amino acids. In DNA form, the CDR3 reads TGTGCCAGCAGTTCGGGCAGCTATAGCAATCAGCCCCAGCATTTT. This encodes CASSSGSYSNQPQHF.

The chain uses TRBV5-1 and TRBJ2-5, with D possibly matching TRBD2 (6 bases). V shed 0 bases and J shed 1 base, with 13 bases lying between them. The CDR3 has 16 residues. CDR1 SGHRS and CDR2 YFSETQ come from the germline V gene. CDR3 sequence: CASSLAGGVFQETQYF. The CDR3 DNA sequence: TGCGCCAGCAGCTTGGCCGGCGGGGTTTTCCAAGAGACCCAGTACTTC.

CDR3 in DNA: TGCGCCAGCAGCTATGCCGGACTAGCGGGGGTCACAGATACGCAGTATTTT. It specifies CASSYAGLAGVTDTQYF. J is TRBJ2-3 and V is TRBV5-1, with 13 bases lining up with TRBD2. V gave up 3 bases and J gave up 2 bases; unmatched junction bases: 6. There are 17 residues in the CDR3. Germline V gene data show CDR1 as SGHRS and CDR2 as YFSETQ. The whole variable domain, filled in from reference TRBV5-1 and TRBJ2-3, reads KAGVTQTPRYLIKTRGQQVTLSCSPISGHRSVSWYQQTPGQGLQFLFEYFSETQRNKGNFPGRFSGRQFSNSRSEMNVSTLELGDSALYLCASSYAGLAGVTDTQYFGPGTRLTVL.

The chain carries TRBV5-6 and TRBJ1-1; the D is unclear. There are 14 residues in the CDR3. V lost 5 bases and J 1 base, leaving 12 bases between the germline ends. Germline-derived CDR1 and CDR2 are SGHDT and YYEEEE. The CDR3 here is CASSGLWENTEAFF. The CDR3 nucleotides read TGTGCCAGCAGTGGCCTGTGGGAGAACACTGAAGCTTTCTTT.

This rearrangement joins TRBV4-1 to TRBJ2-1; 11 nucleotides line up with TRBD2. The CDR3 is 15 amino acids. Germline V gene sequence: CDR1 MGHRA, CDR2 YSYEKL. With V trimmed by 6 bases and J by 9 bases, 10 bases remained unmatched. CDR3 nucleotide sequence: TGCGCCAGCAGTCAATTAGCGGGAGGGCCGAGTGAGCAGTTCTTC. This encodes CASSQLAGGPSEQFF.

This chain links TRBV2 with TRBJ1-2, with D possibly matching TRBD1 (5 bases). The CDR3 covers 13 residues. Deletions cut 2 bases from V and 6 bases from J, with 10 bases between. The V gene's germline CDR1 is SNHLY and CDR2 FYNNEI. The CDR3 loop reads CASSETRENGYTF. The CDR3 bases are TGTGCCAGCAGTGAAACCAGGGAGAATGGCTACACCTTC.

V and J are TRBV9 and TRBJ1-1; the D gene is possibly TRBD1 (6 bases). V lost 4 bases and J lost 5, with 18 bases in between. The CDR3 runs to 15 residues. Germline loops: CDR1 SGDLS, CDR2 YYNGEE. The CDR3 loop is CASSTSREGGTEAFF. CDR3 bases: TGTGCCAGCAGCACCTCCCGAGAGGGGGGGACTGAAGCTTTCTTT.

The chain uses TRBV29-1 and TRBJ2-3; D not resolved. The ends were cut back, 2 bases at V and 6 bases at J, with 3 bases in the middle. The CDR3 contains 10 residues. CDR1 SQVTM and CDR2 ANQGSEA come from the germline V gene. The CDR3 DNA sequence: TGCAGCGTTGAATCTGATACGCAGTATTTT. It yields the protein CSVESDTQYF.

J is TRBJ2-1 and V is TRBV5-8; tentatively, D is TRBD2 (6 bases). This CDR3 has 16 residues. Looked up from germline, CDR1 is SGHTS and CDR2 is YDEGEE. Trimming cost V 3 bases and J 0 bases, with 13 bases left between them. The CDR3 sequence is CASSSGVTRSYNEQFF. The CDR3 region has the DNA TGTGCCAGCAGCTCGGGGGTCACCCGCTCCTACAATGAGCAGTTCTTC. The full variable domain, its missing parts supplied by reference TRBV5-8 and TRBJ2-1, is EAGVTQSPTHLIKTRGQQATLRCSPISGHTSVYWYQQALGLGLQFLLWYDEGEERNRGNFPPRFSGRQFPNYSSELNVNALELEDSALYLCASSSGVTRSYNEQFFGPGTRLTVL.

The chain joins TRBV5-6 to TRBJ1-2, with 7 bases identical to TRBD1. The CDR3 sequence is 14 residues long. The junction had 5 bases not matched to a gene; V was cut back by 1 base and J by 5 bases. Germline V gives CDR1 SGHDT, CDR2 YYEEEE. The CDR3 DNA sequence: TGTGCCAGCAGCTTGAACAGGGGCGGGTATGGCTACACCTTC. It is translated as CASSLNRGGYGYTF. Using reference TRBV5-6 and TRBJ1-2 for the parts outside the CDR3, the full variable domain is DAGVTQSPTHLIKTRGQQVTLRCSPKSGHDTVSWYQQALGQGPQFIFQYYEEEERQRGNFPDRFSGHQFPNYSSELNVNALLLGDSALYLCASSLNRGGYGYTFGSGTRLTVV.

This chain joins TRBV5-6 and TRBJ1-3; 9 bases match TRBD1. Germline CDR1 reads SGHDT; CDR2 reads YYEEEE. The ends lost 4 bases at V and 6 bases at J; junction bases unmatched: 14. This CDR3 spans 17 amino acids. The CDR3 nucleotides read TGTGCCAGCAGCGGGCACGAGACAGGGGGAGAGACAAACACCATATATTTT. As protein: CASSGHETGGETNTIYF.

V and J are TRBV29-1 and TRBJ2-2; D remains unclear. Between the trimmed V and J ends, which lost 3 bases and 11 bases, there was a span of 13 bases. The CDR3 has 12 residues. Germline CDR1 SQVTM, CDR2 ANQGSEA. Written as DNA, the CDR3 is TGCAGCGTTGATCTCCGGCCGGGTGAGCTGTTTTTT. Translated: CSVDLRPGELFF.

The V gene is TRBV28, the J gene TRBJ2-7; 8 bases match TRBD2. CDR1 and CDR2 (germline): MDHEN, SYDVKM. Trimming at V came to 4 bases and at J to 1 base, leaving 9 bases not matched to a gene. The CDR3 is made up of 16 amino acids. This CDR3 reads CASSSPQSGGSYEQYF. The CDR3 DNA is TGTGCCAGCAGTTCCCCCCAAAGCGGGGGATCCTACGAGCAGTACTTC.